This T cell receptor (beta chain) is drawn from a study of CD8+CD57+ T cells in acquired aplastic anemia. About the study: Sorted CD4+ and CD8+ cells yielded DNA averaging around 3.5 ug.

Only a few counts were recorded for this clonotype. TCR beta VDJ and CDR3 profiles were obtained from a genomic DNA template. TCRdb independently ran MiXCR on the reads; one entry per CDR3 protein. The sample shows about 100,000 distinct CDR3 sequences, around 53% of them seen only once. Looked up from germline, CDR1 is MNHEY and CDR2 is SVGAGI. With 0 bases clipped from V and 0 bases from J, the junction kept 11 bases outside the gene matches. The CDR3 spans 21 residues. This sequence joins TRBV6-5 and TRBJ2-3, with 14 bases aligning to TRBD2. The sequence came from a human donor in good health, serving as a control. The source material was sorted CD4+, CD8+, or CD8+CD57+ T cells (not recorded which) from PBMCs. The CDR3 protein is CASSYSIIGTSGGTSTDTQYF. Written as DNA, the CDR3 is TGTGCCAGCAGTTACTCGATAATCGGGACTAGCGGGGGAACTAGCACAGATACGCAGTATTTT.